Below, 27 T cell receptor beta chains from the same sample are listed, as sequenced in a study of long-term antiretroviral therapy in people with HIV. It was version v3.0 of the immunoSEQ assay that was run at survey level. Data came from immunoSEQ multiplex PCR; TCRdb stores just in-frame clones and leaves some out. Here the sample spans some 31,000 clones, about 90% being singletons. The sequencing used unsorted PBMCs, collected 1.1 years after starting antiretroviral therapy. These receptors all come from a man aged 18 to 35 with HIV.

This chain's CDR3 is CASSPSDRGFETQYF. In DNA form, the CDR3 reads TGTGCCAGCAGCCCCTCGGACAGGGGATTTGAGACCCAGTACTTC. V and J are TRBV14 and TRBJ2-5, with TRBD1 matching 9 bases. CDR1 and CDR2 from the germline V gene are SGHDN and FVKESK. J gave up 5 bases and V 4 bases, and 8 bases lay outside the gene matches. The CDR3 runs 15 residues.

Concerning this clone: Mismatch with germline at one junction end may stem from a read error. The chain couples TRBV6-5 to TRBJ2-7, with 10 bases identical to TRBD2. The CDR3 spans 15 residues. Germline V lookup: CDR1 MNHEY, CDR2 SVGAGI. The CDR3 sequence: CASSYYSPSGSPLHF. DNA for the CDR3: TGTGCCAGCAGTTACTATTCGCCTAGCGGGAGCCCATTGCACTTC.

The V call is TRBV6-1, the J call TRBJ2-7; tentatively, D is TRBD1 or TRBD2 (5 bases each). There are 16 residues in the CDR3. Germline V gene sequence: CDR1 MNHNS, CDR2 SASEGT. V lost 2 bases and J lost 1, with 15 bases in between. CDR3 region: CASSESVEGSSYEQYF. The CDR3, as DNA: TGTGCCAGCAGTGAAAGTGTTGAGGGGTCTTCCTACGAGCAGTACTTC.

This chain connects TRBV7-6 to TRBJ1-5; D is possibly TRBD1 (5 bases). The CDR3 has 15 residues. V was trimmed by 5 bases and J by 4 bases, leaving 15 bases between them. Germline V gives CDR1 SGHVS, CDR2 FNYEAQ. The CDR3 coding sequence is TGTGCCAGCAGCCCGGGGGAGGACGAGAATCAGCCCCAGCATTTT. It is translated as CASSPGEDENQPQHF. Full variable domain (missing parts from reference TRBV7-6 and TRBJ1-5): GAGVSQSPRYKVTKRGQDVALRCDPISGHVSLYWYRQALGQGPEFLTYFNYEAQQDKSGLPNDRFSAERPEGSISTLTIQRTEQRDSAMYRCASSPGEDENQPQHFGDGTRLSIL.

The CDR3 is CASSPRAANTGELFF. DNA for the CDR3: TGTGCCAGTAGTCCCCGGGCCGCGAACACCGGGGAGCTGTTTTTT. The chain joins TRBV19 to TRBJ2-2; D is uncertain. This CDR3 region has 15 residues. Trimming cost V 5 bases and J 0 bases, with 10 bases left between them. Germline V gene lookup returns CDR1 LNHDA and CDR2 SQIVND (reference sequence).

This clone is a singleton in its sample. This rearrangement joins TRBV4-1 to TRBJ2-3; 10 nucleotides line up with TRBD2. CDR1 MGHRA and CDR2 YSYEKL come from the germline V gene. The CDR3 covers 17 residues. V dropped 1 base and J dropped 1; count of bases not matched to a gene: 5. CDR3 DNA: TGCGCCAGCAGCCAAGTAGCTAGCGGGGGACGCACAGATACGCAGTATTTT. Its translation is CASSQVASGGRTDTQYF.

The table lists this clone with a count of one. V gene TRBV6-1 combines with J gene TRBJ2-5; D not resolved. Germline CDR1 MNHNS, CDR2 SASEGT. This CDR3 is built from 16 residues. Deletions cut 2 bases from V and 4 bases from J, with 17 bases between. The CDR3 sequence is CASSEFPGIGAETQYF. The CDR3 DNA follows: TGTGCCAGCAGTGAATTCCCCGGTATTGGAGCAGAGACCCAGTACTTC.

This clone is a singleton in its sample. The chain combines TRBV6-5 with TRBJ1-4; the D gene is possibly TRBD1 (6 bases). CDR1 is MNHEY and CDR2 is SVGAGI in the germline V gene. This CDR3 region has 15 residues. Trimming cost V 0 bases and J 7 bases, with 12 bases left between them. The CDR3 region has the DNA TGTGCCAGCAGTTACTCGAGGGGGGAGGCTGAAAAACTGTTTTTT. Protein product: CASSYSRGEAEKLFF.

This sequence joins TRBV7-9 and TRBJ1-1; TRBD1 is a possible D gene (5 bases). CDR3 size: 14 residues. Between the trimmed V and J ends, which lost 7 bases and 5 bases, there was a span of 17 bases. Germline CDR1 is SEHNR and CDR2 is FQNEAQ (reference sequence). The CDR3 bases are TGTGCCAGCAACCCTCCCGAGGGGAATACTGAAGCTTTCTTT. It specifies CASNPPEGNTEAFF. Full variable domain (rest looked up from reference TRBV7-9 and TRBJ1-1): DTGVSQNPRHKITKRGQNVTFRCDPISEHNRLYWYRQTLGQGPEFLTYFQNEAQLEKSRLLSDRFSAERPKGSFSTLEIQRTEQGDSAMYLCASNPPEGNTEAFFGQGTRLTVV.

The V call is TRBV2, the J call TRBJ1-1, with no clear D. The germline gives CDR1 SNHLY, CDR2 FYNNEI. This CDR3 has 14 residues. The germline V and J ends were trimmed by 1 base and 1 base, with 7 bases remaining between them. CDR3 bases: TGTGCCAGCAGTGAAGGGACGAGGAACACTGAAGCTTTCTTT. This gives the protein CASSEGTRNTEAFF. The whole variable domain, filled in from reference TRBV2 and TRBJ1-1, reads EPEVTQTPSHQVTQMGQEVILRCVPISNHLYFYWYRQILGQKVEFLVSFYNNEISEKSEIFDDQFSVERPDGSNFTLKIRSTKLEDSAMYFCASSEGTRNTEAFFGQGTRLTVV.

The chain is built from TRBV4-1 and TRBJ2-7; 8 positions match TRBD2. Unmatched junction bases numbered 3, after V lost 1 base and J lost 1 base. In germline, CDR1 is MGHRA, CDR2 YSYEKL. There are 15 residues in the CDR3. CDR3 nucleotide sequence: TGCGCCAGCAGCCAAGGGACTAGCCGATCCTACGAGCAGTACTTC. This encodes CASSQGTSRSYEQYF.

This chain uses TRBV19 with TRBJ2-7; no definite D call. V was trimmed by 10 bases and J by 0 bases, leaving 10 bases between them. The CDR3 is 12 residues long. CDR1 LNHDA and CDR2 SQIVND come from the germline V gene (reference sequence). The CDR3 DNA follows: TGTGCCACCACGGACCTCTCCTACGAGCAGTACTTC. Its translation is CATTDLSYEQYF.

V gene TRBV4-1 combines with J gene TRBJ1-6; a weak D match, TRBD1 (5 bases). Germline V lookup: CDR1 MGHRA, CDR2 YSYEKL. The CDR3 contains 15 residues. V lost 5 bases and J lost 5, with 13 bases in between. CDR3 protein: CASSDRDGNNSPLHF. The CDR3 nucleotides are TGCGCCAGCAGCGACCGGGACGGTAATAATTCACCCCTCCACTTT.

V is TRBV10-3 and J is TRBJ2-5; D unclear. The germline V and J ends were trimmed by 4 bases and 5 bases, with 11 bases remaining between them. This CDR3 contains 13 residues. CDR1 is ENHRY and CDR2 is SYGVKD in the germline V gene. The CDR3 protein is CAISVNGWETQYF. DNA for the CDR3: TGTGCCATCAGTGTTAACGGTTGGGAGACCCAGTACTTC.

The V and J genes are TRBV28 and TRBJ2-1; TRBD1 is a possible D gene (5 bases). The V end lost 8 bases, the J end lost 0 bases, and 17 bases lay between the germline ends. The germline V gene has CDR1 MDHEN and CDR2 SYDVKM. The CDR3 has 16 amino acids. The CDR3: CASYSRQGLSYNEQFF. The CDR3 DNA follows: TGTGCCAGCTACTCCCGCCAGGGTCTCTCCTACAATGAGCAGTTCTTC.

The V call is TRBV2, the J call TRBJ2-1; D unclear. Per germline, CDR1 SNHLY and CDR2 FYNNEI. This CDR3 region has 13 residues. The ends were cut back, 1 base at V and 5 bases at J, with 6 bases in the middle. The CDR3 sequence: CASSEGWDNEQFF. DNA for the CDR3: TGTGCCAGCAGTGAAGGATGGGACAATGAGCAGTTCTTC.

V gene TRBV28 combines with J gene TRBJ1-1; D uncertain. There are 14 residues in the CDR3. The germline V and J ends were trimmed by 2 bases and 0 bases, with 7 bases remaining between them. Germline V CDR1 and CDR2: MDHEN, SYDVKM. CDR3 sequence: CASSLPFVNTEAFF. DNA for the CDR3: TGTGCCAGCAGTTTACCGTTTGTGAACACTGAAGCTTTCTTT. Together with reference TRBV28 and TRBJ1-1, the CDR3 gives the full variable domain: DVKVTQSSRYLVKRTGEKVFLECVQDMDHENMFWYRQDPGLGLRLIYFSYDVKMKEKGDIPEGYSVSREKKERFSLILESASTNQTSMYLCASSLPFVNTEAFFGQGTRLTVV.

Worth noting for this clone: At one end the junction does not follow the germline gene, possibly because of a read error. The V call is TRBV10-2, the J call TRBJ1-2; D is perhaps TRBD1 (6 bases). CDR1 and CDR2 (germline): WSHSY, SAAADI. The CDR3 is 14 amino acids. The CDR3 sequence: CASSESGQGYDYTF. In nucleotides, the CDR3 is TGCGCCAGCAGTGAGTCCGGCCAGGGGTATGACTACACCTTC.

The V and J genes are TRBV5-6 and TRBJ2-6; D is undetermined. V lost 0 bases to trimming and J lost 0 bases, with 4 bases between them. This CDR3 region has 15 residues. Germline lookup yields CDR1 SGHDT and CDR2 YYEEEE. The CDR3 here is CASSLVSSGANVLTF. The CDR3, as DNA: TGTGCCAGCAGCTTGGTGAGCTCTGGGGCCAACGTCCTGACTTTC.

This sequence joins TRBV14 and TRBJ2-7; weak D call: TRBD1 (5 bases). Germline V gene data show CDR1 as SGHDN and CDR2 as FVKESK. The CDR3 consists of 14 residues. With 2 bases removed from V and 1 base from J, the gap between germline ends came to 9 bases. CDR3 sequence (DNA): TGTGCCAGCAGCCAACGATCAGGGTCCTACGAGCAGTACTTC. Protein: CASSQRSGSYEQYF.

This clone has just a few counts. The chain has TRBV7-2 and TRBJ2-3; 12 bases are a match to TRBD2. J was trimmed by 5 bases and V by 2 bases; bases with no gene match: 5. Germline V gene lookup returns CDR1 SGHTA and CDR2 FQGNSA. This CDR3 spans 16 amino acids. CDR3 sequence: CASSLRQLAGGDTQYF. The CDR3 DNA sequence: TGTGCCAGCAGCTTAAGGCAACTAGCGGGAGGAGATACGCAGTATTTT.

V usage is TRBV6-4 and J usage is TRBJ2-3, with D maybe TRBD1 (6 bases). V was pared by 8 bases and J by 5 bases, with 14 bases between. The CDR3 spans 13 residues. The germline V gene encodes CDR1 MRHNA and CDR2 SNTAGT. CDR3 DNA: TGTGCCAGCGCAATACAGGGTGGAGATACGCAGTATTTT. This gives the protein CASAIQGGDTQYF.

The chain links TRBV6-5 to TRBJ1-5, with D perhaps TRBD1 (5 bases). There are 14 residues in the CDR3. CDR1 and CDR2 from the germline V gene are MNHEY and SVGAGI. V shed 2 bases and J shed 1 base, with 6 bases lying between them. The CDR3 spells CASSYGGSNQPQHF. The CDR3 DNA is TGTGCCAGCAGTTACGGGGGGAGCAATCAGCCCCAGCATTTT.

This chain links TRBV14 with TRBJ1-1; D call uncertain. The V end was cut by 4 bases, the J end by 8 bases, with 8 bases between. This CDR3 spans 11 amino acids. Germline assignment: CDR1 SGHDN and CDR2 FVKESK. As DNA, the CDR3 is TGTGCCAGCAGCCCCTGGACGGAAGCTTTCTTT. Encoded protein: CASSPWTEAFF.

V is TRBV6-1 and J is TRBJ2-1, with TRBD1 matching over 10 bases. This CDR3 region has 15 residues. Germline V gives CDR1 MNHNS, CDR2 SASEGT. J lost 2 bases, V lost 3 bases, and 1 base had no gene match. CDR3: CASSEDRGAYNEQFF. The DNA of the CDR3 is TGTGCCAGCAGTGAGGACAGGGGGGCCTACAATGAGCAGTTCTTC.

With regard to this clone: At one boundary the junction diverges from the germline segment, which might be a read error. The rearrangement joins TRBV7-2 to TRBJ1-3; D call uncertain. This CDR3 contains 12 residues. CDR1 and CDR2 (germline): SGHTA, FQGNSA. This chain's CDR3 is CASSLGIYDLTW. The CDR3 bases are TGTGCCAGCAGCTTAGGGATTTACGACCTTACCTGG. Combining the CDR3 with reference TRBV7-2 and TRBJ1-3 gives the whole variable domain GAGVSQSPSNKVTEKGKDVELRCDPISGHTALYWYRQSLGQGLEFLIYFQGNSAPDKSGLPSDRFSAERTGGSVSTLTIQRTQQEDSAVYLCASSLGIYDLTWGEGSWLTVV.

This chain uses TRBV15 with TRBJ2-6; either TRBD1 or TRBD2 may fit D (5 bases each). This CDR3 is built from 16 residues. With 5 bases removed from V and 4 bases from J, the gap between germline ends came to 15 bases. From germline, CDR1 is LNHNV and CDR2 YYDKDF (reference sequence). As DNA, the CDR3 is TGTGCCACCAGCGGGGACGGCGCTTCAGGGGCCAACGTCCTGACTTTC. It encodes CATSGDGASGANVLTF.